The 32 T cell receptor beta chains given below trace back to one sample, sequenced in a study of early T cells in non-severe SARS-CoV-2 infection. TCRdb analysed the 5' RACE reads with MiXCR anew, one entry per CDR3 protein. The sample lists 79,000 or so distinct CDR3 sequences, 9.5% to 15% occurring once. Sequencing was carried out using whole blood. These receptors all stem from an adult who was a healthcare worker with PCR-confirmed SARS-CoV-2 infection or an uninfected control (not recorded which).

The chain combines TRBV6-2 or TRBV6-3 with TRBJ2-7; D may be TRBD2 (5 bases). Germline CDR1 MNHEY, CDR2 SVGEGT. This CDR3 spans 14 amino acids. V dropped 6 bases and J dropped 0 bases, with 12 bases sitting between them. CDR3 sequence reads: CASRHRTRSYEQYF. CDR3 sequence (DNA): TGTGCCAGCAGGCATCGGACTCGCTCCTACGAGCAGTACTTC.

This clonotype was counted at least ten times. This chain connects TRBV28 to TRBJ2-3, with 11 bases identical to TRBD2. CDR3 length: 15 residues. Germline V gene data show CDR1 as MDHEN and CDR2 as SYDVKM. Trimming at V came to 6 bases and at J to 2 bases, leaving 4 bases not matched to a gene. The CDR3 DNA is TGTGCCAGCAGCCGACTAGCGGGGTTCACAGATACGCAGTATTTT. Its translation: CASSRLAGFTDTQYF.

In DNA, the CDR3 is TGTGCCAGCAGCTATCTAGCGGGAGGGCCCACGGCCACAGATACGCAGTATTTT. It encodes CASSYLAGGPTATDTQYF. The rearrangement uses TRBV28 and TRBJ2-3; TRBD2 matches at 12 bases. Germline V gene lookup returns CDR1 MDHEN and CDR2 SYDVKM. The CDR3 is 18 amino acids. With 6 bases clipped from V and 2 bases from J, the junction kept 12 bases outside the gene matches.

This clonotype has only a few counts. The CDR3 loop reads CATSRDRIRGTGELFF. CDR3 DNA: TGTGCCACCAGCAGAGACAGAATACGGGGCACCGGGGAGCTGTTTTTT. J is TRBJ2-2 and V is TRBV15; weak D call: TRBD2 (5 bases). V lost 0 bases and J lost 4, with 12 bases in between. Germline V gene lookup returns CDR1 LNHNV and CDR2 YYDKDF (reference sequence). This CDR3 spans 16 amino acids.

The chain couples TRBV12-3 or TRBV12-4 to TRBJ2-7, with a weak D call TRBD2 (5 bases). Trimming took off 0 bases at V and 4 bases at J, with 7 bases between the two ends. The CDR3 consists of 13 residues. CDR3 nucleotide sequence: TGTGCCAGCAGTTTAGCCCGGAGGTACGAGCAGTACTTC. Its protein is CASSLARRYEQYF.

The rearrangement links TRBV25-1 to TRBJ2-7; 7 bases agree with TRBD1. Germline V lookup: CDR1 MGHDK, CDR2 SYGVNS. This CDR3 contains 15 residues. J gave up 3 bases and V 1 base, and 6 bases lay outside the gene matches. CDR3 amino acids: CASSELPGQIYEQYF. For the CDR3, the DNA is TGTGCCAGCAGTGAATTACCGGGACAGATCTACGAGCAGTACTTC.

Many counts were recorded for this clonotype. The chain has TRBV3-1 and TRBJ2-3; unclear D gene. Trimming removed 4 bases from V and 5 bases from J, with 4 bases in between. The CDR3 has 11 residues. CDR1 and CDR2 (germline): LGHDT, YNNKEL (reference sequence). The CDR3 spells CASSRRDTQYF. The CDR3 DNA follows: TGTGCCAGCAGCCGGAGAGATACGCAGTATTTT.

This clonotype was counted ten times or more. This chain links TRBV11-2 with TRBJ2-1, with unresolved D. This CDR3 has 14 amino acids. Trimming took 3 bases from V and 1 from J, leaving 7 bases between them. Germline V lookup: CDR1 SGHAT, CDR2 FQNNGV. The CDR3 DNA reads TGTGCCAGCAGCTTTATCTCGTCCTACAATGAGCAGTTCTTC. Its protein is CASSFISSYNEQFF.

At least ten counts were recorded for this clonotype. The chain combines TRBV29-1 with TRBJ2-3; either TRBD1 or TRBD2 may supply D (5 bases each). The CDR3 contains 12 residues. Per germline, CDR1 SQVTM and CDR2 ANQGSEA. V lost 6 bases and J 1 base, leaving 8 bases between the germline ends. CDR3 sequence: CSVGDGTDTQYF. For the CDR3, the DNA is TGCAGCGTGGGGGATGGCACAGATACGCAGTATTTT.

The chain uses TRBV28 and TRBJ2-1; no definite D call. Germline assignment: CDR1 MDHEN and CDR2 SYDVKM. Trimming stripped 6 bases from V and 3 bases from J, with 12 bases between. CDR3 size: 14 residues. The CDR3 reads CASRVARNYNEQFF. In DNA form, the CDR3 reads TGTGCCAGCAGGGTGGCACGGAACTACAATGAGCAGTTCTTC.

This clonotype was seen repeatedly, ten times or more. The rearrangement uses TRBV6-2 or TRBV6-3 and TRBJ1-5; D is unresolved. The length of the CDR3 is 14 residues. CDR1 MNHEY and CDR2 SVGEGT come from the germline V gene. V lost 4 bases and J lost 7, with 14 bases in between. CDR3 protein: CASSLKGTHQPQHF. The CDR3 DNA reads TGTGCCAGCAGTTTAAAGGGAACCCACCAGCCCCAGCATTTT.

The genes are TRBV7-8 and TRBJ2-1; 13 nucleotides match TRBD2. The V gene's germline CDR1 is SGHVS and CDR2 FQNEAQ. The CDR3 has 15 residues. The V and J ends lost 5 bases and 7 bases, in that order; junction bases with no gene match: 5. The CDR3 reads CASSIGLAGENEQFF. The DNA of the CDR3 is TGTGCCAGCAGCATCGGACTAGCGGGGGAAAATGAGCAGTTCTTC.

This clonotype was counted only a few times. The chain recombines TRBV24-1 with TRBJ2-2, with D unclear. In germline, CDR1 is KGHDR, CDR2 SFDVKD. Trimming stripped 3 bases from V and 0 bases from J, with 10 bases between. The CDR3 sequence is 16 residues long. CDR3: CATSDMRISNTGELFF. DNA of the CDR3: TGTGCCACCAGTGATATGAGGATCTCGAACACCGGGGAGCTGTTTTTT.

This clonotype was seen only a few times. The gene calls are TRBV6-2 or TRBV6-3 and TRBJ2-1, with D possibly being TRBD2 (6 bases). V was clipped by 7 bases and J by 7 bases, with 17 bases between them. The CDR3 contains 14 residues. Germline V lookup: CDR1 MNHEY, CDR2 SVGEGT. Here the CDR3 DNA reads TGTGCCAGCAAAATGGAGGGAGCCCTAAATGAGCAGTTCTTC. Translation: CASKMEGALNEQFF.

The chain has TRBV5-6 and TRBJ2-3; 10 nucleotides agree with TRBD2. The CDR3 has 16 amino acids. The V gene end was trimmed by 2 bases and the J gene end by 3 bases; junction bases not matched to a gene: 6. CDR1 and CDR2 (germline): SGHDT, YYEEEE. As DNA, the CDR3 is TGTGCCAGCAGCTTTGGAGCGGGACTAGCGACAGATACGCAGTATTTT. Translation: CASSFGAGLATDTQYF.

This clonotype has ten or more counts. The chain recombines TRBV5-8 with TRBJ2-3, with a weak D call TRBD2 (5 bases). Germline V lookup: CDR1 SGHTS, CDR2 YDEGEE. The ends were cut back, 4 bases at V and 0 bases at J, with 12 bases in the middle. The CDR3 spans 15 residues. The DNA for the CDR3 is TGTGCCAGCAGCCTGGACGCGGGTAGCACAGATACGCAGTATTTT. Translating gives CASSLDAGSTDTQYF.

This clonotype appeared a few times. V and J are TRBV11-2 and TRBJ2-1, with TRBD2 matching over 9 bases. CDR3 length: 17 amino acids. Germline V CDR1 and CDR2: SGHAT, FQNNGV. V gave up 5 bases and J gave up 0 bases; unmatched junction bases: 8. The CDR3 loop is CASSGRLAASSYNEQFF. Written as DNA, the CDR3 is TGTGCCAGCAGCGGCAGACTAGCGGCAAGCTCCTACAATGAGCAGTTCTTC.

A note on this clonotype: An end of the junction differs from the germline gene, which may be a read error. V gene TRBV29-1 combines with J gene TRBJ2-3, with 10 bases lining up with TRBD2. This CDR3 contains 15 residues. CDR1 and CDR2 from the germline V gene are SQVTM and ANQGSEA. The CDR3 region has the DNA TGCAGCGTTGAAGGGGAAGGGACTAGCGTAGATACGCGGTATTTT. This encodes CSVEGEGTSVDTRYF.

At least ten counts were recorded for this clonotype. The V and J genes are TRBV11-2 and TRBJ2-7; the D gene is possibly TRBD1 (6 bases). This CDR3 contains 12 residues. Trimming took 5 bases from V and 8 from J, leaving 13 bases between them. CDR1 is SGHAT and CDR2 is FQNNGV in the germline V gene. The CDR3 nucleotides are TGTGCCAGCAGCCCCGACAGGTTCCAGCAGTACTTC. Translating it yields CASSPDRFQQYF. The entire variable domain, with the rest obtained from reference TRBV11-2 and TRBJ2-7, is as follows: EAGVAQSPRYKIIEKRQSVAFWCNPISGHATLYWYQQILGQGPKLLIQFQNNGVVDDSQLPKDRFSAERLKGVDSTLKIQPAKLEDSAVYLCASSPDRFQQYFGPGTRLTVT.

V usage is TRBV6-2 or TRBV6-3 and J usage is TRBJ1-6; D unresolved. The CDR3 has 16 residues. Trimming removed 6 bases at V and 7 bases at J, with 19 bases between. CDR1 and CDR2 from the germline V gene are MNHEY and SVGEGT. The CDR3 loop reads CASRPQEGMGNSPLHF. As DNA, the CDR3 is TGTGCCAGCAGACCCCAGGAGGGAATGGGGAATTCACCCCTCCACTTT.

This clonotype was counted a few times. J is TRBJ2-3 and V is TRBV7-8; unclear D gene. The CDR3 has 14 residues. From germline, CDR1 is SGHVS and CDR2 FQNEAQ. Trimming took off 1 base at V and 5 bases at J, with 10 bases between the two ends. CDR3 region: CASSLVAFGDTQYF. CDR3 nucleotide sequence: TGTGCCAGCAGCTTAGTCGCGTTTGGAGATACGCAGTATTTT.

This clonotype was counted only a few times. V gene TRBV29-1 combines with J gene TRBJ2-3; 7 bases agree with TRBD2. Germline loops: CDR1 SQVTM, CDR2 ANQGSEA. The CDR3 has 15 residues. Germline trimming cut 5 bases from V and 0 bases from J; bases unmatched to any gene: 8. In DNA form, the CDR3 reads TGCAGCGTTAGCGGGACCGCAGGGAGCACAGATACGCAGTATTTT. Its protein product is CSVSGTAGSTDTQYF.

The chain uses TRBV19 and TRBJ2-5, with D maybe TRBD1 (5 bases). CDR1 and CDR2 from the germline V gene are LNHDA and SQIVND (reference sequence). The V and J ends lost 7 bases and 4 bases respectively, with 10 bases between them. CDR3 length: 12 residues. CDR3: CASNQGAETQYF. As DNA, the CDR3 is TGTGCCAGTAATCAGGGCGCAGAGACCCAGTACTTC.

This clonotype was seen only a few times. This chain joins TRBV20-1 and TRBJ1-1; 9 positions agree with TRBD1. V shed 5 bases, J shed 5 bases, and the junction held 6 bases outside the gene matches. Germline CDR1 and CDR2: DFQATT and SNEGSKA (reference sequence). The CDR3 is 13 amino acids. The CDR3, as DNA: TGCAGTGCTCCCGGGACAGGGCAGACTGAAGCTTTCTTT. Amino acids: CSAPGTGQTEAFF.

The genes are TRBV6-2 or TRBV6-3 and TRBJ2-1; 7 bases agree with TRBD2. The germline V gene has CDR1 MNHEY and CDR2 SVGEGT. V shed 5 bases and J 0 bases; nucleotides not matched to a gene: 7. CDR3 size: 16 residues. The CDR3: CASSRGGSNSYNEQFF. For the CDR3, the DNA is TGTGCCAGCAGTAGGGGAGGGAGTAACTCCTACAATGAGCAGTTCTTC.

The chain links TRBV7-9 to TRBJ2-5, with 9 bases fitting TRBD1. J gave up 1 base and V 2 bases, and 5 bases lay outside the gene matches. The CDR3 consists of 16 residues. Germline CDR1 is SEHNR and CDR2 is FQNEAQ (reference sequence). As DNA, the CDR3 is TGTGCCAGCAGCTTAATGGGGACAGGGACCCAAGAGACCCAGTACTTC. Its translation: CASSLMGTGTQETQYF.

This clonotype has only a few counts. The V call is TRBV4-1, the J call TRBJ1-4; unclear D gene. The germline gives CDR1 MGHRA, CDR2 YSYEKL. V lost 1 base and J lost 4, with 10 bases in between. There are 15 residues in the CDR3. The chain's CDR3 is CASSQVLDFNEKLFF. The CDR3 DNA follows: TGCGCCAGCAGCCAAGTCCTCGACTTTAATGAAAAACTGTTTTTT.

This clonotype occurred many times. The rearrangement joins TRBV27 to TRBJ2-7, with TRBD2 matching 8 bases. This CDR3 comprises 16 residues. With V trimmed by 5 bases and J by 0 bases, 9 bases remained unmatched. In germline, CDR1 is MNHEY, CDR2 SMNVEV (reference sequence). CDR3 in amino acids: CASSLLTSGTSYEQYF. DNA of the CDR3: TGTGCCAGCAGTCTACTCACTAGCGGCACCTCCTACGAGCAGTACTTC.

Ten or more counts support this clonotype. This chain uses TRBV6-6 with TRBJ1-5, with TRBD1 identical over 9 bases. Germline loops: CDR1 MNHNY, CDR2 SVGAGI (reference sequence). This CDR3 comprises 15 residues. V trimming: 0 bases; J trimming: 7 bases; junction bases outside the gene matches: 4. CDR3 bases: TGTGCCAGCAGTTACTCGACAGGGGGGAACCAGCCCCAGCATTTT. Residues: CASSYSTGGNQPQHF.

This clonotype has ten or more counts. The chain recombines TRBV7-9 with TRBJ1-4; D ambiguous. Trimming removed 1 base at V and 7 bases at J, with 13 bases between. The CDR3 is 15 residues long. CDR1 is SEHNR and CDR2 is FQNEAQ in the germline V gene (reference sequence). CDR3 loop: CASSLGQPVGEKLFF. The CDR3 DNA follows: TGTGCCAGCAGCTTAGGTCAACCGGTGGGTGAAAAACTGTTTTTT.

The V and J genes are TRBV29-1 and TRBJ1-4, with 8 bases that match TRBD1. From germline, CDR1 is SQVTM and CDR2 ANQGSEA. The CDR3 is made up of 12 amino acids. V dropped 5 bases and J dropped 8; count of bases not matched to a gene: 4. The CDR3 reads CSVSGGREKLFF. DNA of the CDR3: TGCAGCGTTTCAGGGGGCCGGGAAAAACTGTTTTTT.

This clonotype was seen more than once but under ten times. The chain has TRBV15 and TRBJ2-7; the D call may be TRBD1 or TRBD2 (5 bases each). Trimming cost V 3 bases and J 3 bases, with 12 bases left between them. The CDR3 sequence is 14 residues long. From germline, CDR1 is LNHNV and CDR2 YYDKDF (reference sequence). In DNA form, the CDR3 reads TGTGCCACCAGCAGGGGACGTCAGGACTACGAGCAGTACTTC. Amino acids: CATSRGRQDYEQYF.